A single TCR beta chain is shown here with its context. Its antigen is still unknown. Germline loops: CDR1 SGHRS, CDR2 YFSETQ. CDR3 size: 15 residues. The V gene end was trimmed by 6 bases and the J gene end by 4 bases; junction bases not matched to a gene: 12. These data come from a study of T cell responses to AZD1222 COVID-19 vaccine. In the study overall: It was second doses at about 4 or about 12 weeks that were pooled.

Points from the study as a whole: All repertoire sampling was performed exclusively after the peak T cell response.

Here immunoSEQ multiplex PCR was the method, and the copy in TCRdb shows in-frame clones only, minus some. The sample lists more than 250,000 clones, just over 90% occurring once. This chain links TRBV5-1 with TRBJ2-7, with 8 bases aligning to TRBD1. This clonotype originated in an adult in good health. The material was peripheral blood, obtained on day 0 of AZD1222 vaccination. The CDR3 DNA follows: TGCGCCAGCACCCCGCAGGGGCAGGGGGCTTACGAGCAGTACTTC. This encodes CASTPQGQGAYEQYF.